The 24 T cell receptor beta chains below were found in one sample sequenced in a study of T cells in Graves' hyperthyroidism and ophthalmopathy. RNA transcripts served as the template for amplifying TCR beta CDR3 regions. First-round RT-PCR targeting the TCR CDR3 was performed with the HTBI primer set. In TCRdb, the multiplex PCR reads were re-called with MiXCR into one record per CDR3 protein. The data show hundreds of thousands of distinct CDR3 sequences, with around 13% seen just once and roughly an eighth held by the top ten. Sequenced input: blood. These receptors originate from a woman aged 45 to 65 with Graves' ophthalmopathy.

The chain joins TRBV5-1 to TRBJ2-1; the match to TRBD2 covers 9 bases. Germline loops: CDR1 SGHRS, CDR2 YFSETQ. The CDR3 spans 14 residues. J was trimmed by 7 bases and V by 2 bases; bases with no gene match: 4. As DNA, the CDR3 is TGCGCCAGCAGCTTCGGACTAGCGAAAAATGAGCAGTTCTTC. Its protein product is CASSFGLAKNEQFF.

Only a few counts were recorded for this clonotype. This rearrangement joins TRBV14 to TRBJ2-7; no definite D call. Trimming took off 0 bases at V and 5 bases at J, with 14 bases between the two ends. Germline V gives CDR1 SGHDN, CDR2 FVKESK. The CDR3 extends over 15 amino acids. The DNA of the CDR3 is TGTGCCAGCAGCCAAGATCTTATCCCCCAGGACGAGCAGTACTTC. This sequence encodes CASSQDLIPQDEQYF. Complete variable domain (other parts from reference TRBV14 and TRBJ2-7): EAGVTQFPSHSVIEKGQTVTLRCDPISGHDNLYWYRRVMGKEIKFLLHFVKESKQDESGMPNNRFLAERTGGTYSTLKVQPAELEDSGVYFCASSQDLIPQDEQYFGPGTRLTVT.

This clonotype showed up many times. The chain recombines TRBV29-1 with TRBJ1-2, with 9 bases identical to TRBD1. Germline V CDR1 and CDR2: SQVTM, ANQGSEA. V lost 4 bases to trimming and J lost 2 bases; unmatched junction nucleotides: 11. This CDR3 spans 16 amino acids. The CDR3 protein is CSVVPRTGATNYGYTF. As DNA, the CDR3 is TGCAGCGTTGTTCCCAGGACAGGGGCTACCAACTATGGCTACACCTTC.

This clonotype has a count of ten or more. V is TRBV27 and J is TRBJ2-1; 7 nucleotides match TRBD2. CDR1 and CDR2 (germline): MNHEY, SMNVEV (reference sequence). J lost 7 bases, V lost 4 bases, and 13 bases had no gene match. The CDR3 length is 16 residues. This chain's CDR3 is CASSSHTGEGRNEQFF. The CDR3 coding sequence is TGTGCCAGCAGTTCCCACACGGGGGAGGGCCGGAATGAGCAGTTCTTC.

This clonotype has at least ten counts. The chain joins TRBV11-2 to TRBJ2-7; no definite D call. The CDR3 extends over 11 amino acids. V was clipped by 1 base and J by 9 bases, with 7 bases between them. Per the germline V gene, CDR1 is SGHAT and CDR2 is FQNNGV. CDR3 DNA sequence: TGTGCCAGCAGCTTAGTGGCGACGCAGTACTTC. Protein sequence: CASSLVATQYF.

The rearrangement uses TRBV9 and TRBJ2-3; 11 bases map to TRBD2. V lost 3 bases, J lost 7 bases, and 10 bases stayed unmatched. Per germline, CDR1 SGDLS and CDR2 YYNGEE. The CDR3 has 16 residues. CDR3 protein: CASSDTSGSSVNTQYF. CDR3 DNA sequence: TGTGCCAGCAGCGACACTAGCGGGAGCAGTGTAAATACGCAGTATTTT.

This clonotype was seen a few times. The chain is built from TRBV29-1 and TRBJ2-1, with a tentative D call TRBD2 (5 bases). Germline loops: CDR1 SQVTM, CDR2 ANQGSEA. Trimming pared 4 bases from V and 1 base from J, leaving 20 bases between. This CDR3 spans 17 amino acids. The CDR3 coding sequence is TGCAGCGTTGTGGGCTTAGAGGGAGTCCGTTCCTACAATGAGCAGTTCTTC. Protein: CSVVGLEGVRSYNEQFF.

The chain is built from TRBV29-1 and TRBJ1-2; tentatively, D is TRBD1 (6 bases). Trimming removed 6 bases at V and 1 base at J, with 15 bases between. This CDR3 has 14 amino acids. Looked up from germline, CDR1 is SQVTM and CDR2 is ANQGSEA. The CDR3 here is CSVARDTSNYGYTF. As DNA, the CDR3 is TGCAGCGTAGCACGGGACACCAGTAACTATGGCTACACCTTC.

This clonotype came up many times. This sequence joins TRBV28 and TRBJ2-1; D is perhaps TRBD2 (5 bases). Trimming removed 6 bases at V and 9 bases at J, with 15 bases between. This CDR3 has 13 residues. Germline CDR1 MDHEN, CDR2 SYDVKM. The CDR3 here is CASSPISVSEQFF. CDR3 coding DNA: TGTGCCAGCAGCCCAATTAGCGTTTCTGAGCAGTTCTTC.

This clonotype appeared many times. CDR3 in amino acids: CASSLAGRNSPLHF. CDR3 DNA: TGTGCCAGCAGCTTAGCGGGTCGGAATTCACCCCTCCACTTT. This rearrangement joins TRBV7-2 to TRBJ1-6; D is ambiguous. V was cut by 0 bases and J by 7 bases, with 7 bases left in between. The V gene's germline CDR1 is SGHTA and CDR2 FQGNSA. The CDR3 has 14 residues.

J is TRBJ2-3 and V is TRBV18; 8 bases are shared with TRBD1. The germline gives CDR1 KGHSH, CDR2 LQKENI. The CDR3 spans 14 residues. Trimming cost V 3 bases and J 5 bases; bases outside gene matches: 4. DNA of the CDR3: TGTGCCAGCTCACCGAAGACAGGGGAAGATACGCAGTATTTT. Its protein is CASSPKTGEDTQYF.

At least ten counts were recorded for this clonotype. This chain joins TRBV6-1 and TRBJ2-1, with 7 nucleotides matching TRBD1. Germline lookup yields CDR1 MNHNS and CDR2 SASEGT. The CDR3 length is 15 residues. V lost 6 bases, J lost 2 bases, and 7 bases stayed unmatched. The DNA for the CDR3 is TGTGCCAGCAGGGTCCCCGGGACAGCCTACAATGAGCAGTTCTTC. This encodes CASRVPGTAYNEQFF.

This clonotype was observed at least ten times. The CDR3 coding sequence is TGTGCCAGCAGCTTACTCCGCGGGAGTGGTCGGGGCAATGAGCAGTTCTTC. Translation gives CASSLLRGSGRGNEQFF. This chain joins TRBV11-2 and TRBJ2-1; 7 nucleotides agree with TRBD2. CDR1 and CDR2 from the germline V gene are SGHAT and FQNNGV. This CDR3 has 17 residues. V was clipped by 2 bases and J by 6 bases; unmatched bases: 13.

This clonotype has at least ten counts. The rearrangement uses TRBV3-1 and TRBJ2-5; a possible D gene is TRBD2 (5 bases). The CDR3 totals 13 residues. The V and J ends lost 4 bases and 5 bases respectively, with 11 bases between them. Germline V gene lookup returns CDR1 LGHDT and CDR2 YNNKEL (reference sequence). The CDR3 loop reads CASSLPGDETQYF. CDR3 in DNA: TGTGCCAGCAGCCTACCCGGGGATGAGACCCAGTACTTC.

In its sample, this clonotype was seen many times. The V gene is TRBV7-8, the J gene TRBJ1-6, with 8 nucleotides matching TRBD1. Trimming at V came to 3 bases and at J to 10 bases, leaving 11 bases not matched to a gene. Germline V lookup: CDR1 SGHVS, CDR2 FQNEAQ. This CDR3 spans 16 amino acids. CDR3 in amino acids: CASSLDPGTGGSPLHF. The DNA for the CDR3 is TGTGCCAGCAGCTTGGATCCCGGGACAGGTGGATCACCCCTCCACTTT. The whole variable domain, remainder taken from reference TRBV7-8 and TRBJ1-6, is GAGVSQSPRYKVAKRGQDVALRCDPISGHVSLFWYQQALGQGPEFLTYFQNEAQLDKSGLPSDRFFAERPEGSVSTLKIQRTQQEDSAVYLCASSLDPGTGGSPLHFGNGTRLTVT.

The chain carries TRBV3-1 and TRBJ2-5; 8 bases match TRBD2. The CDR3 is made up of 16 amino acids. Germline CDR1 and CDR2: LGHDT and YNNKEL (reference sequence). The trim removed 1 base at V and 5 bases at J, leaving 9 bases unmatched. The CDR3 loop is CASSQGGAGEGETQYF. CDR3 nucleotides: TGTGCCAGCAGCCAAGGGGGAGCGGGAGAGGGCGAGACCCAGTACTTC.

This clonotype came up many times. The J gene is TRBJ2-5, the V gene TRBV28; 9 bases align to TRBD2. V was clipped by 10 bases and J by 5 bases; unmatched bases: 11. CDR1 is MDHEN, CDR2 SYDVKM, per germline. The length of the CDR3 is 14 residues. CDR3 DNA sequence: TGTGCCACCCAAATAGCGGGAGCACGGGAGACCCAGTACTTC. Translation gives CATQIAGARETQYF.

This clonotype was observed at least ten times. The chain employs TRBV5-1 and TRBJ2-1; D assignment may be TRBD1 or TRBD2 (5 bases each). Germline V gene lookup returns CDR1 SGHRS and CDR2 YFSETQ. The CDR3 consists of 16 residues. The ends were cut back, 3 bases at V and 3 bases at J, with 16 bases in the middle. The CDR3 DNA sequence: TGCGCCAGCAGCTGGATCCCGGGACCGAGCTACAATGAGCAGTTCTTC. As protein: CASSWIPGPSYNEQFF.

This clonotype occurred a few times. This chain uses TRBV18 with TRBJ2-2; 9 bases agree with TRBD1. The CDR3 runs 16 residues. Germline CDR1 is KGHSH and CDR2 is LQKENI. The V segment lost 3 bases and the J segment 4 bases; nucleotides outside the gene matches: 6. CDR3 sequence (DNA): TGTGCCAGCTCACCCGGGACAGGGTATCTCACCGGGGAGCTGTTTTTT. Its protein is CASSPGTGYLTGELFF.

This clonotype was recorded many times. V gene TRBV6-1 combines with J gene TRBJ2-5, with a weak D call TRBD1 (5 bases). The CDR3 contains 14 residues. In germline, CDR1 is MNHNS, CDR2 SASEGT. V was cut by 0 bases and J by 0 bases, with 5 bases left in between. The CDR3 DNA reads TGTGCCAGCAGTGAAGCGACAGACCAAGAGACCCAGTACTTC. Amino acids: CASSEATDQETQYF.

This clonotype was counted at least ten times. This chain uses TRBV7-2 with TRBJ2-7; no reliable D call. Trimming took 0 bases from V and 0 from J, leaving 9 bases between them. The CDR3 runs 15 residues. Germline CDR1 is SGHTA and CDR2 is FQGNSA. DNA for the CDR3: TGTGCCAGCAGCTTAGCAGGCAGGAGCTCCTACGAGCAGTACTTC. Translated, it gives CASSLAGRSSYEQYF.

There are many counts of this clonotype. The CDR3 DNA reads as TGCGCCAGCAGCCAGCACACTAGCGGGCTATTGGAGACCCAGTACTTC. It encodes CASSQHTSGLLETQYF. This chain joins TRBV4-3 and TRBJ2-5; 9 nucleotides align to TRBD2. After removal of 3 bases from V and 5 bases from J, the junction contained 10 bases not matched to a gene. CDR3 length equals 16 residues. Germline-derived CDR1 and CDR2 are LGHNA and YSLEER.

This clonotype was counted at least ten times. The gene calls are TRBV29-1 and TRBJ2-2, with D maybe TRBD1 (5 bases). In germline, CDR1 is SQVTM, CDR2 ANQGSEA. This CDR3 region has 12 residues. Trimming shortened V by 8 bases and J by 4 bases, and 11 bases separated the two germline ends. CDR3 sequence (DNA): TGCAGCACATCTCAGGGCACCGGGGAGCTGTTTTTT. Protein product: CSTSQGTGELFF.

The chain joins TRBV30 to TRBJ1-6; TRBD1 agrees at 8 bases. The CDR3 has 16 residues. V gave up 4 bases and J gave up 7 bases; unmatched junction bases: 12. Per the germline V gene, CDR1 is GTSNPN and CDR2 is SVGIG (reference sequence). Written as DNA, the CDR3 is TGTGCCTGGACCTTGCCGGGACAGGAAAAGAATTCACCCCTCCACTTT. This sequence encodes CAWTLPGQEKNSPLHF.